This is a list of T cell receptor beta chains from one sample in a study of radiotherapy plus CTLA-4 blockade in lung cancer. Data came from immunoSEQ multiplex PCR; TCRdb stores just in-frame clones and leaves some out. The repertoire holds approximately 40,000 clones, about 86% seen once, with roughly 23% in the top ten. Source: peripheral blood, taken from a patient treated with radiotherapy plus ipilimumab. These receptors all come from a human donor with non-small cell lung cancer whose response to radiotherapy plus ipilimumab could not be evaluated. Each CDR3 is given without its conserved first and last residue. Fields, in order: J gene, V gene, CDR3 length, CDR3 protein.

TRBJ2-2 TRBV29-1 9 SVEGAGELF
TRBJ1-2 TRBV20-1 9 SARNQAGYT
TRBJ2-7 TRBV9 14 ASSEAAGGASYEQY
TRBJ2-7 TRBV5-1 14 ASSLAPGTGSREQY
TRBJ2-1 TRBV19 15 ASSMGGRLVGINEQF
TRBJ1-1 TRBV7-2 11 ASSQGGLGGAF
TRBJ1-6 TRBV10-1 12 ASSPQGWDSPLH
TRBJ2-7 TRBV7-2 11 ASSLAQTYEQY
TRBJ2-7 TRBV28 10 ASRGQGAEQY
TRBJ1-6 TRBV27 13 ASSLEGQPGFTLH
TRBJ1-2 TRBV25-1 13 ASSGLGAGAYGYT
TRBJ1-3 TRBV4-1 15 ASSQEGSGKSGNTIY
TRBJ2-1 TRBV5-1 13 ASSLGLAGYGEQF
TRBJ2-2 TRBV19 14 ASTQPSGSMAGELF
TRBJ2-3 TRBV18 14 ASSPFSGTSTDTQY
TRBJ1-2 TRBV11-2 14 ASSLYTAGVGYGYT
TRBJ2-1 TRBV18 12 ASYPGTGRNEQF
TRBJ2-7 TRBV29-1 12 SVSQALGPYEQY
TRBJ1-4 TRBV6-1 14 ASSEAFGAGSEKLF
TRBJ2-1 TRBV29-1 10 SVEPGSGEQF
TRBJ2-1 TRBV7-6 11 ASSLYLVNEQF
TRBJ2-3 TRBV27 13 ASSFLAGGTDTQY
TRBJ1-5 TRBV6-5 13 ATARTEYSNQPQH
TRBJ1-5 TRBV21-1 12 ASSKVTGWQPQH
TRBJ1-5 TRBV28 12 ASSRGGGGQPQH
TRBJ2-3 TRBV4-2 15 ASSKEQRGASTDTQY
TRBJ2-1 TRBV9 13 ASSVGGGSYNEQF
TRBJ2-5 TRBV20-1 9 SADFGGQEY
TRBJ2-7 TRBV10-3 13 AISDFGTYNYEQY
TRBJ1-3 TRBV6-1 13 ASSTGGLVGNTIY
TRBJ1-1 TRBV27 12 ASSIQGASTEAF
TRBJ2-5 TRBV18 11 ASSPNSRETQY
TRBJ2-3 TRBV5-8 12 ASSFGGATDTQY
TRBJ2-3 TRBV2 12 ASKEGGSTDTQY
TRBJ2-1 TRBV5-1 12 ASSVAGSHNEQF
TRBJ2-2 TRBV7-8 12 ASNLALSPGELF
TRBJ2-7 TRBV5-4 17 ASSPAGTSGYFTSWEQY
TRBJ2-1 TRBV6-5 13 ASSPARTSGNEQF
TRBJ1-1 TRBV18 11 ASSPYSYTEAF
TRBJ2-1 TRBV27 14 ASSKTTLGGYNEQF
TRBJ2-7 TRBV19 13 ASSMRDRGSHEQY
TRBJ2-7 TRBV5-1 15 ASSPEASGGAGNEQY
TRBJ2-3 TRBV7-2 16 ASSLNGGVGLGVDTQY
TRBJ1-2 TRBV7-2 15 ASSAGGTGALNGGYT
TRBJ1-1 TRBV19 11 ASIQGAYTEAF
TRBJ2-7 TRBV28 11 ASSPQDSYEQY
TRBJ2-5 TRBV5-1 9 ASSSQETQY
TRBJ1-5 TRBV10-3 13 ATTGEVTLGQPQH
TRBJ2-1 TRBV4-3 12 ASSRAGGGNEQF
TRBJ1-2 TRBV6-5 12 ASSQGRGGYGYT
TRBJ2-1 TRBV7-9 12 ASSFQGTADEQF
TRBJ2-1 TRBV18 14 ASSALAGTTYNEQF
TRBJ2-1 TRBV13 12 ASRAIGTSNEQF
TRBJ1-1 TRBV11-2 12 ASSGGPPGTEAF
TRBJ2-3 TRBV5-1 11 ASSPGGTDTQY